Listed below are T cell receptor beta chains from one sample, sequenced in a study of CXCR4 blockade with PD-1 therapy in pancreatic cancer. Here immunoSEQ multiplex PCR was the method, and the copy in TCRdb shows in-frame clones only, minus some. Here the sample spans 1,000 to 1,500 clones, 35% to 45% being singletons. The sequenced sample was tumor tissue. Source of these receptors: a human donor with pancreatic ductal adenocarcinoma. Both conserved end residues are part of each CDR3. A D gene is named only where the DNA matches it firmly. Expanded clones get a size class; other rows say once, few or many, or leave the size out.

v_call	clone_size	d_call	j_call	cdr3_nt	cdr3_aa
TRBV19	-	TRBD1	TRBJ2-2	TGTGTCAGTCAACTGGGACAGGGACGGAACGGGGAGCTGTTTTTT	CVSQLGQGRNGELFF
TRBV18	-	-	TRBJ1-1	TGTGCCAGCTCACCTGCAGGAACCACTGAAGCTTTCTTT	CASSPAGTTEAFF
TRBV6-8	medium-sized	-	TRBJ1-1	TGTGCCATCAGGAGAGTAGGCGCCAACACTGAAGCTTTCTTT	CAIRRVGANTEAFF
TRBV11-3	-	TRBD2	TRBJ2-1	TGTGCCAGCAGCTTGGATCTAGCGGGGGGTAATGAGCAGTTCTTC	CASSLDLAGGNEQFF
TRBV19	-	TRBD2	TRBJ2-5	TGTGCCAGTAGTAAGGTCCCGGGGGGGAGGGAGACCCAGTACTTC	CASSKVPGGRETQYF
TRBV18	-	-	TRBJ1-4	TGTGCCAGCTCAAGAGGGGTTTTGGTTGGTGAAAAACTGTTTTTT	CASSRGVLVGEKLFF
TRBV6-7	medium-sized	-	TRBJ1-1	TGTGCCAGCAGCTACGAGGAGGGGCACACTGAAGCTTTCTTT	CASSYEEGHTEAFF
TRBV4-1	large	TRBD1	TRBJ1-2	TGCGCCAGCAGCCAAGGATGGGACAGGTATTACGGCTACACCTTC	CASSQGWDRYYGYTF
TRBV9	-	-	TRBJ2-2	TGTGCCAGCAGTCCGGGGACTTGGACCGGGGAGCTGTTTTTT	CASSPGTWTGELFF
TRBV9	-	-	TRBJ2-3	TGTGCCAGCAGTGAAGGACAAGGAATCACAGATACGCAGTATTTT	CASSEGQGITDTQYF
TRBV6-7	few	-	TRBJ1-4	TGTGCCAGTCACGCTCGGCCCCCTTTCAGTGAAAAACTGTTTTTT	CASHARPPFSEKLFF
TRBV6-8	few	-	TRBJ1-1	TGTGCCAGCAGTTATGGGGGCTTGAACACTGAAGCTTTCTTT	CASSYGGLNTEAFF
TRBV18	-	-	TRBJ1-6	TGTGCCAGCTCACCCCGGACAGTCATTAAATCACCCCTCCACTTT	CASSPRTVIKSPLHF
TRBV30	-	-	TRBJ1-2	TGTGCCTGGAGTGTAAAGGGCAAATATGGCTACACCTTC	CAWSVKGKYGYTF
TRBV5-8	medium-sized	-	TRBJ2-2	TGTGCCAGCAGCTTTGGGGTTTCCGGGGAGCTGTTTTTT	CASSFGVSGELFF
TRBV11-3	few	TRBD1	TRBJ1-6	TGTGCCAGCAGCTTAGGGAGACAGGGGAACTCCTATAATTCACCCCTCCACTTT	CASSLGRQGNSYNSPLHF
TRBV11-3	large	-	TRBJ1-1	TGTGCCAGCAGCTTAAGGGGACAGAACACTGAAGCTTTCTTT	CASSLRGQNTEAFF
TRBV30	-	-	TRBJ2-7	TGTGCCTGGAGTGTAGCCTACGAGCAGTACTTC	CAWSVAYEQYF
TRBV11-3	-	-	TRBJ1-6	TGTGCCAGCAACTACAGAGGCAGTAATTCACCCCTCCACTTT	CASNYRGSNSPLHF
TRBV15	-	-	TRBJ1-2	TGTGCCACCAGCAGACGAACCGGGGCCTATGGCTACACCTTC	CATSRRTGAYGYTF
TRBV29-1	-	-	TRBJ2-7	TGCAGCGTTGAAGAGGCCAACTCCTACGAGCAGTACTTC	CSVEEANSYEQYF
TRBV19	-	-	TRBJ1-2	TGTGCCAGTAGTTCTGGCTCCCTCAGCTATGGCTACACCTTC	CASSSGSLSYGYTF
TRBV14	-	-	TRBJ2-1	TGTGCCAGCAGCCAATCCAATGAGCAGTTCTTC	CASSQSNEQFF
TRBV19	few	-	TRBJ1-6	TGTGCCAGTAGTAAGGGCGGTAATAATTCACCCCTCCACTTT	CASSKGGNNSPLHF
TRBV19	once	TRBD2	TRBJ2-4	TGTGCCAGTAGTATCCTAGCGGGGCAAGCCAAAAACATTCAGTACTTC	CASSILAGQAKNIQYF
TRBV23-1	few	-	TRBJ2-5	TGCGCCAGCAGTCAAAAAAAAGGGGCAGGAGGTGAGACCCAGTACTTC	CASSQKKGAGGETQYF
TRBV6-8	-	-	TRBJ1-1	TGTGCCAGCAGTTACGGGAGTTCGTTCCCTGAAGCTTTCTTT	CASSYGSSFPEAFF
TRBV12-5	-	TRBD1	TRBJ1-6	TGTGCTAGTGGTTTGCCCCTCAGGGGGGCGAATTCACCCCTCCACTTT	CASGLPLRGANSPLHF
TRBV16	-	-	TRBJ1-1	TGTGCCAGCAGCCCTGGTGGGGAAGAAGCTTTCTTT	CASSPGGEEAFF
TRBV9	-	-	TRBJ2-2	TGTGCCAGCAGTGAAAGTAGACGGTACACCGGGGAGCTGTTTTTT	CASSESRRYTGELFF
TRBV9	-	TRBD1	TRBJ2-2	TGTGCCAGCAAGGAGGACAGGGCCACCGGGGAGCTGTTTTTT	CASKEDRATGELFF
TRBV6-8	few	TRBD1	TRBJ1-1	TGTGCCAGCAGTTACGTACAGGGGGCCGGCACTGAAGCTTTCTTT	CASSYVQGAGTEAFF
TRBV7-1	medium-sized	-	TRBJ1-1	TGTGCCAGCAGCGAATCCATGAACACTGAAGCTTTCTTT	CASSESMNTEAFF
TRBV18	-	-	TRBJ2-7	TGTGCCAGCTCACCTGGTAGGAACGAGCAGTACTTC	CASSPGRNEQYF
TRBV15	-	-	TRBJ1-1	TGTGCCACCTCCCCGGAGGGCCTAAGGGACACTGAAGCTTTCTTT	CATSPEGLRDTEAFF
TRBV18	few	-	TRBJ2-7	TGTGCCAGCTCTCCTCCGGTGGGCTCCTACGAGCAGTACTTC	CASSPPVGSYEQYF
TRBV6-8	medium-sized	-	TRBJ1-6	TGTGCCAGCAGTGCAGGGTCAAATTCACCTCTCCACTTT	CASSAGSNSPLHF
TRBV6-8	medium-sized	-	TRBJ1-2	TGTGCCAGCAGTTTCGTCACCGGGACGGGTACCTATGGCTACACCTTC	CASSFVTGTGTYGYTF
TRBV7-6	few	-	TRBJ2-7	TGTGCCAGCAGTTTTAGAGGGAGGCAGTCCTACGAGCAGTACTTC	CASSFRGRQSYEQYF
TRBV29-1	-	TRBD1	TRBJ1-4	TGCAGCGCCCTACAGGGGAACGATGAAAAACTGTTTTTT	CSALQGNDEKLFF
TRBV19	-	-	TRBJ1-1	TGTGCCAGTAGGACAGTAGCCGAAGCTTTCTTT	CASRTVAEAFF
TRBV6-8	few	TRBD2	TRBJ2-2	TGTGCCAGCAGTGTCCCCAGGACTAGCAGCACCGGGGAGCTGTTTTTT	CASSVPRTSSTGELFF
TRBV30	-	-	TRBJ2-1	TGTGCCTGGAGTAGGGGCGCAGGGGCGGATGAGCAGTTCTTC	CAWSRGAGADEQFF
TRBV18	-	TRBD1	TRBJ1-4	TGTGCCAGCTCACCCCGAGGACAGGCAACTAATGAAAAACTGTTTTTT	CASSPRGQATNEKLFF
TRBV14	-	-	TRBJ2-3	TGTGCCAGCAGCCCCTCCTCGGGGGGCCTGGCAGATACGCAGTATTTT	CASSPSSGGLADTQYF
TRBV6-8	-	-	TRBJ1-3	TGTGCCAGCAGTGACTTCTGGGGAAACACCATATATTTT	CASSDFWGNTIYF
TRBV6-8	-	TRBD2	TRBJ2-1	TGTGCCAGCAGTTACTCGCTAGCGGGGGCTGGCTACAATGAGCAGTTCTTC	CASSYSLAGAGYNEQFF
TRBV9	-	-	TRBJ1-1	TGTGCCAGCAGGTCCTACGGGAGACGAGCTTTCTTT	CASRSYGRRAFF
TRBV19	-	-	TRBJ1-5	TGTGCCAGTAGTATAGACAGGGGCAATCAGCCCCAGCATTTT	CASSIDRGNQPQHF
TRBV19	-	-	TRBJ1-3	TGTGCCACCGCAGACACCTACTCTGGAAACACCATATATTTT	CATADTYSGNTIYF
TRBV11-3	-	-	TRBJ1-3	TGTGCCAGCAGTTCCGACAGTTTAAGAAACACCATATATTTT	CASSSDSLRNTIYF
TRBV15	-	TRBD2	TRBJ2-1	TGTGCCACCAGCAGCCTAGGGACTAGCGGGGCTAATGAGCAGTTCTTC	CATSSLGTSGANEQFF
TRBV6-8	-	TRBD1	TRBJ1-4	TGTGCCAGCAGCGAACCGGGACAGGGGACTAATGAAAAACTGTTTTTT	CASSEPGQGTNEKLFF
TRBV28	-	-	TRBJ2-4	TGTGCCAGCAGTGGGGGGGCAAGGAACATTCAGTACTTC	CASSGGARNIQYF
TRBV4-1	few	-	TRBJ2-6	TGCGCCAGCAGCCAAGATCCCATAGCCGCCAGCTCTGGGGCCAACGTCCTGACTTTC	CASSQDPIAASSGANVLTF
TRBV6-7	few	TRBD1	TRBJ2-3	TGTGCCAGCAGTGGCGGGACAGGGCTGCTAAGCACAGATACGCAGTATTTT	CASSGGTGLLSTDTQYF
TRBV19	-	-	TRBJ2-2	TGTGCCAGTAGTATAGGGGCAGGGGGGACCGGGGAGCTGTTTTTT	CASSIGAGGTGELFF
TRBV28	-	-	TRBJ1-2	TGTGCCAGCAGTTTTCAGGGGTCCTATGGCTACACCTTC	CASSFQGSYGYTF
TRBV14	-	TRBD1	TRBJ1-4	TGTGCCAGCAGCCTTCCCACCGGGACAGGGAGAGAAAAACTGTTTTTT	CASSLPTGTGREKLFF
TRBV12-5	-	TRBD1	TRBJ2-2	TGTGCTAGTGGTTTGGGGACGGGGACAGGGATCACCGGGGAGCTGTTTTTT	CASGLGTGTGITGELFF